The present TCR beta chain was sequenced within a study of T-cell memory formation after mild COVID-19. The wider study: Among the donors, TCR clusters were largely specific to each donor.

TCRdb reanalysed the 5' RACE reads using MiXCR and keeps one entry per CDR3 protein. The sample includes over 300,000 distinct CDR3 sequences, 20% seen only once; the top ten take over 20%. The CDR3 is 15 amino acids. Trimming cost V 4 bases and J 5 bases; bases outside gene matches: 8. Germline assignment: CDR1 SEHNR and CDR2 FQNEAQ (reference sequence). V and J are TRBV7-9 and TRBJ1-1; TRBD1 agrees at 9 bases. The TCR originated in a man between 18 and 35 years old who had mild COVID-19 (a few samples of this study predate the infection). Cell type and time point are not known. The source material was PBMCs or a T cell subset sorted from them (not recorded which). The CDR3 DNA is TGTGCCAGCAGCTCCACGGGACAGGGATTGACTGAAGCTTTCTTT. It encodes CASSSTGQGLTEAFF.